The 10 T cell receptor beta chains in this list originate from one sample, sequenced in a study of blood T cell repertoires in COVID-19. Assay: immunoSEQ multiplex PCR; the TCRdb copy retains only in-frame clones and omits some. Of about 230,000 clones in the sample, around 83% were seen once. Input material: peripheral blood. These receptors were collected from a man in his forties with acute or convalescent COVID-19.

The J gene is TRBJ1-3, the V gene TRBV7-9; D is uncertain. There are 15 residues in the CDR3. Per germline, CDR1 SEHNR and CDR2 FQNEAQ (reference sequence). V dropped 1 base and J dropped 0 bases, with 7 bases sitting between them. In DNA form, the CDR3 reads TGTGCCAGCAGCTTAGTGGTCGGCTCTGGAAACACCATATATTTT. It codes for CASSLVVGSGNTIYF. Combining the CDR3 with reference TRBV7-9 and TRBJ1-3 gives the whole variable domain DTGVSQNPRHKITKRGQNVTFRCDPISEHNRLYWYRQTLGQGPEFLTYFQNEAQLEKSRLLSDRFSAERPKGSFSTLEIQRTEQGDSAMYLCASSLVVGSGNTIYFGEGSWLTVV.

The V gene is TRBV18, the J gene TRBJ2-7; 10 positions agree with TRBD1. Trimming removed 6 bases from V and 3 bases from J; junction bases left unmatched: 8. The germline V gene has CDR1 KGHSH and CDR2 LQKENI. The CDR3 is 15 residues long. CDR3: CASSQGQGTIYEQYF. DNA for the CDR3: TGTGCCAGCTCCCAGGGACAGGGGACGATCTACGAGCAGTACTTC. Drawing the rest from reference TRBV18 and TRBJ2-7, the complete variable domain is NAGVMQNPRHLVRRRGQEARLRCSPMKGHSHVYWYRQLPEEGLKFMVYLQKENIIDESGMPKERFSAEFPKEGPSILRIQQVVRGDSAAYFCASSQGQGTIYEQYFGPGTRLTVT.

The chain is built from TRBV11-2 and TRBJ1-5; possibly TRBD1 for D (5 bases). This CDR3 comprises 15 residues. Germline CDR1 and CDR2: SGHAT and FQNNGV. Deletions cut 1 base from V and 7 bases from J, with 14 bases between. CDR3 coding DNA: TGTGCCAGCAGCTTAGGGGGCACTCTCGGACAGCCCCAGCATTTT. Translating gives CASSLGGTLGQPQHF.

The V and J genes are TRBV4-3 and TRBJ2-4; 7 nucleotides line up with TRBD1. The germline CDR1 and CDR2 sequences are LGHNA and YSLEER. J gave up 1 base and V 0 bases, and 12 bases lay outside the gene matches. The CDR3 sequence is 19 residues long. The CDR3 DNA follows: TGCGCCAGCAGCCAAGAAGCCCAACGAGGGGGCGCCGCCAAAAACATTCAGTACTTC. Encoded protein: CASSQEAQRGGAAKNIQYF.

This chain joins TRBV4-1 and TRBJ1-2; 7 nucleotides match TRBD1. The germline V gene has CDR1 MGHRA and CDR2 YSYEKL. The CDR3 is 15 residues long. Unmatched junction bases numbered 10, after V lost 4 bases and J lost 5 bases. Written as DNA, the CDR3 is TGCGCCAGCAGCCTTACCTTACAGGGGAATTATGGCTACACCTTC. Translating it yields CASSLTLQGNYGYTF.

The rearrangement joins TRBV29-1 to TRBJ2-2, with a weak D call TRBD2 (5 bases). This CDR3 has 14 residues. Trimming left V 6 bases short and J 7 bases short, with 18 bases between. Per germline, CDR1 SQVTM and CDR2 ANQGSEA. The CDR3 is CSVNLVAGIGELFF. The CDR3, as DNA: TGCAGCGTCAACCTCGTGGCCGGGATCGGGGAGCTGTTTTTT.

J is TRBJ2-3 and V is TRBV10-3; 8 bases fit TRBD2. This CDR3 comprises 13 residues. V was clipped by 10 bases and J by 6 bases; unmatched bases: 9. The V gene's germline CDR1 is ENHRY and CDR2 SYGVKD. The CDR3 DNA reads as TGTGCCACCGGTCGGGGGGGGGCGGATACGCAGTATTTT. Translating gives CATGRGGADTQYF.

The chain uses TRBV10-3 and TRBJ2-7; possibly TRBD2 for D (5 bases). Trimming took 10 bases from V and 4 from J, leaving 11 bases between them. This CDR3 comprises 11 residues. Germline values: CDR1 ENHRY, CDR2 SYGVKD. The DNA of the CDR3 is TGTGCCACCACGGACTCATACGAGCAGTACTTC. It is translated as CATTDSYEQYF.

The chain carries TRBV14 and TRBJ1-2; D remains ambiguous. V was trimmed by 0 bases and J by 5 bases, leaving 13 bases between them. The CDR3 spans 15 residues. The germline V gene encodes CDR1 SGHDN and CDR2 FVKESK. CDR3 coding DNA: TGTGCCAGCAGCCAAGATAATATTCCGAGGTATGGCTACACCTTC. It yields the protein CASSQDNIPRYGYTF.

In this sample, this clone turned up a few times. The V call is TRBV7-2, the J call TRBJ1-1, with 7 bases identical to TRBD1. Unmatched junction bases numbered 6, after V lost 1 base and J lost 4 bases. CDR1 and CDR2 from the germline V gene are SGHTA and FQGNSA. This CDR3 is built from 15 residues. The CDR3 DNA is TGTGCCAGCAGCTTAGAAGGCCAGGGGGGCACTGAAGCTTTCTTT. Translated: CASSLEGQGGTEAFF.